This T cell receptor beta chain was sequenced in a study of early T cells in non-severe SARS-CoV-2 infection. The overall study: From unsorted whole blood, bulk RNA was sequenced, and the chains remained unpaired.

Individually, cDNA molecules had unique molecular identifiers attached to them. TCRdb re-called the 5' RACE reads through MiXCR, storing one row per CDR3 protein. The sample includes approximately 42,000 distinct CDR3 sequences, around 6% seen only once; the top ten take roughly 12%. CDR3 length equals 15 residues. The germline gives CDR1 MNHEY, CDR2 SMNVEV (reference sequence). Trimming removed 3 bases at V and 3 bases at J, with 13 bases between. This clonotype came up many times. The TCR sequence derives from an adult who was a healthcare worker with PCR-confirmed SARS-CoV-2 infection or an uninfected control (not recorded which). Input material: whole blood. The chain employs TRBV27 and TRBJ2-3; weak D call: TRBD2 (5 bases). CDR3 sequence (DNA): TGTGCCAGCAGTTTTATCGGGGATTCGACAGATACGCAGTATTTT. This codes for CASSFIGDSTDTQYF.